This T cell receptor beta chain was captured by sequencing in a study of shared clonotypes between healthy human individuals. Splitting the CD4+ cells yielded a CD45RA+ naive subset and a CD45RA-negative memory subset. Germline V lookup: CDR1 SGHRS, CDR2 YFSETQ. The CDR3 consists of 14 residues. The V and J ends lost 4 bases and 2 bases respectively, with 13 bases between them. Assay: immunoSEQ multiplex PCR; the TCRdb copy retains only in-frame clones and omits some. This table holds around 2.5 million clones, under 95% found once. This receptor was obtained from a man in his late teens or twenties in good health. Some clones in this sample may be carry-over from other donors' samples. The sample comprised naive CD4+ T cells from PBMCs. Subset of the sample: CD45RA+ positively selected. The chain couples TRBV5-1 to TRBJ2-7; tentatively, D is TRBD1 (6 bases). DNA of the CDR3: TGCGCCAGCAGCGCCCGGGGACAAACCTACGAGCAGTACTTC. Its translation is CASSARGQTYEQYF.